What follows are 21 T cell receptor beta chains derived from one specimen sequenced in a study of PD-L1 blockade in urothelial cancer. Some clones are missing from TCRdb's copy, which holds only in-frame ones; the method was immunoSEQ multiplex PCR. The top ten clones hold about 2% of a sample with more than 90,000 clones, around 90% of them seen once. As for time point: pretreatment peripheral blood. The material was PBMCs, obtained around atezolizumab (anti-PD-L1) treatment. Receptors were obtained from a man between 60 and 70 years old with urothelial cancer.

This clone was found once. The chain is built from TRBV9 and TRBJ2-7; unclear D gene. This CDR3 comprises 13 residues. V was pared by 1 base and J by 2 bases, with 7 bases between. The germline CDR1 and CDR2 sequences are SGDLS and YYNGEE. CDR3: CASSVSSAYEQYF. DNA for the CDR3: TGTGCCAGCAGCGTATCGTCTGCCTACGAGCAGTACTTC.

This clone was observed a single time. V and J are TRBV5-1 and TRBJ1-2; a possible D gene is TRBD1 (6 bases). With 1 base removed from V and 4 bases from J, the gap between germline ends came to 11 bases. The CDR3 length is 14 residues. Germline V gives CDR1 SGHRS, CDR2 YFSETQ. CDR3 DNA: TGCGCCAGCAGCTTGACAGGGAGTGGCTATGGCTACACCTTC. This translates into CASSLTGSGYGYTF.

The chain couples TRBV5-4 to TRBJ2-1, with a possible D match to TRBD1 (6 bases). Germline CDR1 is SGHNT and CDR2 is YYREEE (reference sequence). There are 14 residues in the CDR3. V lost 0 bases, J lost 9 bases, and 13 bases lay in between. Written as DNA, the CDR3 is TGTGCCAGCAGCTTGGTCGCAGGGGAAGGTGAGCAGTTCTTC. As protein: CASSLVAGEGEQFF.

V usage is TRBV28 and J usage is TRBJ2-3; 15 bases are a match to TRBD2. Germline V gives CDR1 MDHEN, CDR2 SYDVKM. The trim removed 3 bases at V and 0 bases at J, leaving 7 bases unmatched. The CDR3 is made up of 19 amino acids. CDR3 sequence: CASSLGLAGGLSSTDTQYF. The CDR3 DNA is TGTGCCAGCAGTTTGGGACTAGCGGGAGGCTTATCCAGCACAGATACGCAGTATTTT.

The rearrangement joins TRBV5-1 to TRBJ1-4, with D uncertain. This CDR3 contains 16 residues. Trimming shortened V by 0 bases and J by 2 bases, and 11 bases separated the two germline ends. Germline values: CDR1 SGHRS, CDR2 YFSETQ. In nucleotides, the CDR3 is TGCGCCAGCAGCTTGGGGGGAGTCCCGACTAATGAAAAACTGTTTTTT. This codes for CASSLGGVPTNEKLFF.

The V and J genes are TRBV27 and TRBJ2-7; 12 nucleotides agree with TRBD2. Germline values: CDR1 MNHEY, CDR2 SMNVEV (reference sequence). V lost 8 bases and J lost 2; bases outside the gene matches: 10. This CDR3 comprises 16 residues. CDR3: CASGTSSGRAPYEQYF. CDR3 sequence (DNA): TGTGCCAGCGGGACTTCTAGCGGGAGGGCCCCCTACGAGCAGTACTTC.

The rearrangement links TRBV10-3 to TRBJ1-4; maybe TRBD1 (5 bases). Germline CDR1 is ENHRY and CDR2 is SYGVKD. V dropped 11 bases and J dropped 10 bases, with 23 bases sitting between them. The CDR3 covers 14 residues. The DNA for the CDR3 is TGTGCCTCGCGGGACGGCGTTCTCGTGGGAAAACTGTTTTTT. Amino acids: CASRDGVLVGKLFF.

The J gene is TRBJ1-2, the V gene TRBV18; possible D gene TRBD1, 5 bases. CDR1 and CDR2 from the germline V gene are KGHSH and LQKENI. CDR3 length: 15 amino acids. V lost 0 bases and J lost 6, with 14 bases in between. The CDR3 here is CASSPPPGKEDGYTF. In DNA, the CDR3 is TGTGCCAGCTCACCACCGCCAGGGAAAGAGGATGGCTACACCTTC.

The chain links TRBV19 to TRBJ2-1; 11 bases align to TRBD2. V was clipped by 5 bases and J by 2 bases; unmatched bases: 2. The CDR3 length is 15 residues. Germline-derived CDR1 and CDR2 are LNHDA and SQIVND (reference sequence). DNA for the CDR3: TGTGCCAGTAGTCTTAGCGGGGGGGCCTACAATGAGCAGTTCTTC. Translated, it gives CASSLSGGAYNEQFF.

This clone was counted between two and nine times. In DNA form, the CDR3 reads TGTGCCAGCAGTTTAGAGGGACTTCCCTACAATGAGCAGTTCTTC. It yields the protein CASSLEGLPYNEQFF. J is TRBJ2-1 and V is TRBV27; D is possibly TRBD2 (6 bases). Germline CDR1 is MNHEY and CDR2 is SMNVEV (reference sequence). The CDR3 loop spans 15 amino acids. V was cut by 2 bases and J by 2 bases, with 10 bases left in between.

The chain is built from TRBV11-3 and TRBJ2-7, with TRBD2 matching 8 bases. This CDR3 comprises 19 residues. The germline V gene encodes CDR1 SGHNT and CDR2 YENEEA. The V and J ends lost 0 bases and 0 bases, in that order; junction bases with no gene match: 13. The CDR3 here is CASSLDISGGLLSSYEQYF. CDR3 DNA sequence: TGTGCCAGCAGCTTAGATATCAGCGGGGGCCTCCTTAGCTCCTACGAGCAGTACTTC.

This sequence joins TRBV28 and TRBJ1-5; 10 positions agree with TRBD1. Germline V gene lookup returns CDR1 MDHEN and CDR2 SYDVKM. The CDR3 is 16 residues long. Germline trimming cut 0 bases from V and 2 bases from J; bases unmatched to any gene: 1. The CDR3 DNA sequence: TGTGCCAGCAGTTTATGGGGGACAGGGGGCAATCAGCCCCAGCATTTT. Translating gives CASSLWGTGGNQPQHF.

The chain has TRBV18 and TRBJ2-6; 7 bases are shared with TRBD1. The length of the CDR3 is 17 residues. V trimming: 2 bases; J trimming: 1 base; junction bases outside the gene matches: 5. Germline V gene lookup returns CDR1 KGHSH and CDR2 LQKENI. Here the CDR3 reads CASSPWQTGSGANVLTF. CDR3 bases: TGTGCCAGCTCACCATGGCAGACAGGGTCTGGGGCCAACGTCCTGACTTTC.

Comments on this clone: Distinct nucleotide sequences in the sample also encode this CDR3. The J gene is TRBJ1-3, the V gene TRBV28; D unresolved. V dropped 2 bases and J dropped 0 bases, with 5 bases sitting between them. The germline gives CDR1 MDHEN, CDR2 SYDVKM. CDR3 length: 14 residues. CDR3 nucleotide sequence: TGTGCCAGCAGTTTACGGAGCTCTGGAAACACCATATATTTT. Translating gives CASSLRSSGNTIYF.

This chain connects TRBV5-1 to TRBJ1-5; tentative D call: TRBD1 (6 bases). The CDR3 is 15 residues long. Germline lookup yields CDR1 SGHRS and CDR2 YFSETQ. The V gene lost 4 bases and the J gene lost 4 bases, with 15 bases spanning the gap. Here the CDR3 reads CASSLYRDKNQPQHF. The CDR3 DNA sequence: TGCGCCAGCAGCCTCTACCGGGACAAAAATCAGCCCCAGCATTTT.

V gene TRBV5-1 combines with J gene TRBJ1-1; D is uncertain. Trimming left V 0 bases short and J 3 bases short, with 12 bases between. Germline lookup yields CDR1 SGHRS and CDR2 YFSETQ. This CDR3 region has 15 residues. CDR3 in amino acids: CASSLEVGGYTEAFF. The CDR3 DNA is TGCGCCAGCAGCTTGGAGGTGGGAGGGTACACTGAAGCTTTCTTT. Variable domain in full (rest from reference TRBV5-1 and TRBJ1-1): KAGVTQTPRYLIKTRGQQVTLSCSPISGHRSVSWYQQTPGQGLQFLFEYFSETQRNKGNFPGRFSGRQFSNSRSEMNVSTLELGDSALYLCASSLEVGGYTEAFFGQGTRLTVV.

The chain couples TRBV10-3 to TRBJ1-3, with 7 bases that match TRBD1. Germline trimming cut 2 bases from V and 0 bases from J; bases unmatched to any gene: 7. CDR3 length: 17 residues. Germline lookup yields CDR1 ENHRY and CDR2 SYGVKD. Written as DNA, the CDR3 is TGTGCCATCAGTGAGCGGCCCGGACAGGTCTCTGGAAACACCATATATTTT. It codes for CAISERPGQVSGNTIYF.

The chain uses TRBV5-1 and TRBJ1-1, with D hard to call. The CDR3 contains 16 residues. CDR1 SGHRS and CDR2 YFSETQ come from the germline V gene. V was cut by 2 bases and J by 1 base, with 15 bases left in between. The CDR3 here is CASSLEVSLANTEAFF. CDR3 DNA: TGCGCCAGCAGCTTAGAGGTGTCTTTAGCGAACACTGAAGCTTTCTTT.

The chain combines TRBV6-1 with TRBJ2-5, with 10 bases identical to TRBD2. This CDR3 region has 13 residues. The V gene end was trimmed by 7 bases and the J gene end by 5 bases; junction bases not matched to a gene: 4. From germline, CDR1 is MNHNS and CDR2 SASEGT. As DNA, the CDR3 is TGTGCCAGCACCCTACTAGCGGGGGAGACCCAGTACTTC. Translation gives CASTLLAGETQYF.

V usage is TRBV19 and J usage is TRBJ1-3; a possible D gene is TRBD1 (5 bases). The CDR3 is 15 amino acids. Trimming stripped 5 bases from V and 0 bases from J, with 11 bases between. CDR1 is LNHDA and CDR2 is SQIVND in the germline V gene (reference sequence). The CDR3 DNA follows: TGTGCCAGTAGTGTGGCGACAGTCTCTGGAAACACCATATATTTT. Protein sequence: CASSVATVSGNTIYF.

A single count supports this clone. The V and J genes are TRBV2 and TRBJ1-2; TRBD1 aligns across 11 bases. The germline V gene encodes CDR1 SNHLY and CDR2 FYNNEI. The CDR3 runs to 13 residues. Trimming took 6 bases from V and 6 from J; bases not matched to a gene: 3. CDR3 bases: TGTGCCAGCAGCGGGACAGGGGGGGATGGCTACACCTTC. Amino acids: CASSGTGGDGYTF.